Each of the 32 T cell receptor beta chains below was sequenced from the same sample in a study of blood T cell repertoires in COVID-19. TCRdb keeps only in-frame clones here, not all; method: immunoSEQ multiplex PCR. This sample carries over 75,000 clones, 70% to 85% of them seen once, and the ten largest clones take about 20%. Sequenced: peripheral blood. These receptor sequences come from a woman in her forties or fifties with acute or convalescent COVID-19.

The gene calls are TRBV19 and TRBJ2-7; possibly TRBD2 for D (7 bases). V lost 3 bases and J 1 base, leaving 13 bases between the germline ends. The CDR3 is made up of 15 amino acids. CDR1 is LNHDA, CDR2 SQIVND, per germline (reference sequence). The CDR3 DNA reads as TGTGCCAGTAGTATTTCGGGGGGCGGGTCCTACGAGCAGTACTTC. Protein: CASSISGGGSYEQYF. The full variable domain, rest sourced from reference TRBV19 and TRBJ2-7, is DGGITQSPKYLFRKEGQNVTLSCEQNLNHDAMYWYRQDPGQGLRLIYYSQIVNDFQKGDIAEGYSVSREKKESFPLTVTSAQKNPTAFYLCASSISGGGSYEQYFGPGTRLTVT.

V is TRBV7-6 and J is TRBJ1-6; weak D call: TRBD1 (5 bases). V shed 6 bases and J shed 7 bases, with 19 bases lying between them. Looked up from germline, CDR1 is SGHVS and CDR2 is FNYEAQ. This CDR3 comprises 16 residues. The CDR3 bases are TGTGCCAGCAGTTTGGGAGGCGGGGGTACCAATTCACCCCTCCACTTT. Translating it yields CASSLGGGGTNSPLHF.

V and J are TRBV7-2 and TRBJ2-7; D remains unclear. This CDR3 contains 15 residues. CDR1 is SGHTA, CDR2 FQGNSA, per germline. With 2 bases removed from V and 1 base from J, the gap between germline ends came to 12 bases. The DNA of the CDR3 is TGTGCCAGCAGCTTAAGCGCCTCGCCTTCCTACGAGCAGTACTTC. This gives the protein CASSLSASPSYEQYF.

This sequence joins TRBV6-9 and TRBJ2-7; TRBD1 is a possible D gene (7 bases). CDR3 size: 13 residues. The germline V gene has CDR1 MNHGY and CDR2 SVAAGI. V was cut by 5 bases and J by 2 bases, with 10 bases left in between. The CDR3 nucleotides are TGTGCCAGCAGTCTCAGGGGGGCCTACGAGCAGTACTTC. Translated: CASSLRGAYEQYF.

The chain combines TRBV7-3 with TRBJ2-2, with D possibly matching TRBD2 (6 bases). V lost 3 bases and J lost 5, with 10 bases in between. This CDR3 is built from 14 residues. CDR1 and CDR2 from the germline V gene are SGHTA and FQGTGA. The CDR3 DNA follows: TGTGCCAGCAGCTTGGAGGGTTCTACCGGGGAGCTGTTTTTT. Translated: CASSLEGSTGELFF. Using reference TRBV7-3 and TRBJ2-2 for the parts outside the CDR3, the full variable domain is GAGVSQTPSNKVTEKGKYVELRCDPISGHTALYWYRQSLGQGPEFLIYFQGTGAADDSGLPNDRFFAVRPEGSVSTLKIQRTERGDSAVYLCASSLEGSTGELFFGEGSRLTVL.

The rearrangement joins TRBV19 to TRBJ1-2; D may be TRBD1 (5 bases). This CDR3 region has 16 residues. V was cut by 4 bases and J by 4 bases, with 19 bases left in between. The germline gives CDR1 LNHDA, CDR2 SQIVND (reference sequence). The DNA for the CDR3 is TGTGCCAGTAGTACCCTTGTTCTCCAGGGTACCTATGGCTACACCTTC. It encodes CASSTLVLQGTYGYTF.

The J gene is TRBJ2-1, the V gene TRBV5-1, with D possibly matching TRBD1 (6 bases). Germline CDR1 reads SGHRS; CDR2 reads YFSETQ. There are 15 residues in the CDR3. V dropped 2 bases and J dropped 6 bases, with 15 bases sitting between them. The CDR3 is CASSFGGIGGNEQFF. The CDR3 coding sequence is TGCGCCAGCAGCTTTGGTGGGATAGGGGGCAATGAGCAGTTCTTC.

The chain's CDR3 is CASSQPGGATVGEQYF. The CDR3 DNA reads TGTGCCAGCTCACAACCAGGGGGCGCGACTGTGGGCGAGCAGTACTTC. The rearrangement uses TRBV18 and TRBJ2-7; TRBD1 agrees at 8 bases. With V trimmed by 4 bases and J by 6 bases, 14 bases remained unmatched. The CDR3 is made up of 16 amino acids. Germline V gene sequence: CDR1 KGHSH, CDR2 LQKENI.

J is TRBJ1-5 and V is TRBV27; 8 bases match TRBD1. This CDR3 comprises 14 residues. The ends lost 5 bases at V and 5 bases at J; junction bases unmatched: 5. Germline V lookup: CDR1 MNHEY, CDR2 SMNVEV (reference sequence). The CDR3 is CASSRQGTYQPQHF. The CDR3 bases are TGTGCCAGCAGTCGACAGGGGACCTATCAGCCCCAGCATTTT.

The chain recombines TRBV3-1 (or the pseudogene TRBV3-2) with TRBJ1-1, with D possibly being TRBD1 (6 bases). CDR1 LGHDT and CDR2 YNNKEL come from the germline V gene (reference sequence). Trimming stripped 1 base from V and 0 bases from J, with 21 bases between. This CDR3 contains 19 residues. The CDR3 protein is CASSQAKIGQKGLNTEAFF. CDR3 nucleotide sequence: TGTGCCAGCAGCCAAGCAAAGATCGGACAGAAGGGCTTGAACACTGAAGCTTTCTTT.

The V and J genes are TRBV7-9 and TRBJ2-1; 11 bases line up with TRBD2. V lost 4 bases, J lost 4 bases, and 15 bases stayed unmatched. This CDR3 contains 19 residues. From germline, CDR1 is SEHNR and CDR2 FQNEAQ (reference sequence). The CDR3 reads CASSSRILPSGGQYNEQFF. The CDR3, as DNA: TGTGCCAGCAGCTCCCGGATCCTACCTAGCGGGGGGCAGTACAATGAGCAGTTCTTC. The full variable domain, in which reference TRBV7-9 and TRBJ2-1 provide the parts outside the CDR3, is DTGVSQNPRHKITKRGQNVTFRCDPISEHNRLYWYRQTLGQGPEFLTYFQNEAQLEKSRLLSDRFSAERPKGSFSTLEIQRTEQGDSAMYLCASSSRILPSGGQYNEQFFGPGTRLTVL.

The J gene is TRBJ1-1, the V gene TRBV5-1, with D possibly matching TRBD1 (6 bases). The V gene's germline CDR1 is SGHRS and CDR2 YFSETQ. Trimming took 0 bases from V and 1 from J, leaving 10 bases between them. The CDR3 has 15 residues. This CDR3 is CASSLGRTANTEAFF. CDR3 bases: TGCGCCAGCAGCTTGGGCCGGACAGCGAACACTGAAGCTTTCTTT.

This clone came up once. The gene calls are TRBV3-1 (or the pseudogene TRBV3-2) and TRBJ1-1, with a tentative D call TRBD1 (5 bases). Germline values: CDR1 LGHDT, CDR2 YNNKEL (reference sequence). V was clipped by 8 bases and J by 0 bases, with 10 bases between them. The length of the CDR3 is 13 residues. CDR3 DNA: TGTGCCAGCTCCATGGGGCTGAACACTGAAGCTTTCTTT. Amino acid sequence: CASSMGLNTEAFF.

V gene TRBV6-2 or TRBV6-3 combines with J gene TRBJ2-7, with D tentatively TRBD1 (6 bases). The CDR3 is 13 residues long. Trimming took off 6 bases at V and 9 bases at J, with 18 bases between the two ends. Germline V gene lookup returns CDR1 MNHEY and CDR2 SVGEGT. The CDR3 spells CASSPGQITSQYF. CDR3 bases: TGTGCCAGCAGCCCTGGACAGATTACTTCGCAGTACTTC.

The gene calls are TRBV3-1 (or the pseudogene TRBV3-2) and TRBJ2-7; no reliable D call. This CDR3 has 14 residues. Germline V CDR1 and CDR2: LGHDT, YNNKEL (reference sequence). The ends were cut back, 4 bases at V and 0 bases at J, with 10 bases in the middle. The CDR3, as DNA: TGTGCCAGCAGCCTCCGTAGTGGCTCCTACGAGCAGTACTTC. Protein sequence: CASSLRSGSYEQYF.

This clone has a handful of counts. The gene calls are TRBV6-5 and TRBJ2-7; 11 nucleotides line up with TRBD1. The trim removed 6 bases at V and 3 bases at J, leaving 7 bases unmatched. This CDR3 contains 15 residues. Germline CDR1 MNHEY, CDR2 SVGAGI. CDR3 protein: CASSPRTGGRYEQYF. The CDR3 DNA follows: TGTGCCAGCAGCCCCCGGACAGGGGGCCGCTACGAGCAGTACTTC.

The CDR3 reads CASGYGGAGEQYF. The CDR3 nucleotides are TGTGCCAGCGGATACGGGGGGGCAGGCGAGCAGTACTTC. The rearrangement uses TRBV5-6 and TRBJ2-7; TRBD2 aligns across 8 bases. Germline CDR1 is SGHDT and CDR2 is YYEEEE. V dropped 7 bases and J dropped 6; count of bases not matched to a gene: 9. CDR3 size: 13 residues.

This sequence joins TRBV5-1 and TRBJ2-3, with D tentatively TRBD1 (5 bases). The germline V gene has CDR1 SGHRS and CDR2 YFSETQ. This CDR3 has 13 residues. Deletions cut 2 bases from V and 3 bases from J, with 7 bases between. CDR3: CASSFGQTDTQYF. DNA for the CDR3: TGCGCCAGCAGCTTCGGACAAACAGATACGCAGTATTTT. Complete variable domain (other parts from reference TRBV5-1 and TRBJ2-3): KAGVTQTPRYLIKTRGQQVTLSCSPISGHRSVSWYQQTPGQGLQFLFEYFSETQRNKGNFPGRFSGRQFSNSRSEMNVSTLELGDSALYLCASSFGQTDTQYFGPGTRLTVL.

The gene calls are TRBV7-9 and TRBJ1-1; D remains ambiguous. Trimming stripped 2 bases from V and 1 base from J, with 8 bases between. From germline, CDR1 is SEHNR and CDR2 FQNEAQ (reference sequence). This CDR3 has 14 amino acids. The CDR3 DNA follows: TGTGCCAGCAGCTTAATCCGCGGGAACACTGAAGCTTTCTTT. Its translation: CASSLIRGNTEAFF.

The chain recombines TRBV7-7 with TRBJ2-2; TRBD1 matches at 10 bases. The CDR3 has 15 residues. Germline V lookup: CDR1 SSHAT, CDR2 FNYEAQ (reference sequence). The ends lost 5 bases at V and 4 bases at J; junction bases unmatched: 4. This chain's CDR3 is CASSRDRGGTGELFF. DNA of the CDR3: TGTGCCAGCAGCCGGGACAGGGGAGGCACCGGGGAGCTGTTTTTT.

The chain couples TRBV28 to TRBJ2-7; tentatively, D is TRBD1 (5 bases). This CDR3 spans 15 amino acids. Germline loops: CDR1 MDHEN, CDR2 SYDVKM. V gave up 6 bases and J gave up 4 bases, with 19 bases separating them. The CDR3 reads CASSQWSGIRYEQYF. CDR3 DNA sequence: TGTGCCAGCAGCCAATGGTCAGGGATAAGATACGAGCAGTACTTC.

V usage is TRBV28 and J usage is TRBJ2-6; D remains ambiguous. Germline CDR1 is MDHEN and CDR2 is SYDVKM. V lost 5 bases to trimming and J lost 3 bases, with 8 bases between them. This CDR3 has 14 amino acids. CDR3: CASSQYLGANVLTF. The CDR3 nucleotides are TGTGCCAGCAGTCAGTATCTTGGGGCCAACGTCCTGACTTTC. The whole variable domain, remainder taken from reference TRBV28 and TRBJ2-6, is DVKVTQSSRYLVKRTGEKVFLECVQDMDHENMFWYRQDPGLGLRLIYFSYDVKMKEKGDIPEGYSVSREKKERFSLILESASTNQTSMYLCASSQYLGANVLTFGAGSRLTVL.

The J gene is TRBJ2-3, the V gene TRBV9; 11 bases fit TRBD1. Unmatched junction bases numbered 8, after V lost 5 bases and J lost 3 bases. The CDR3 is 16 residues long. The germline CDR1 and CDR2 sequences are SGDLS and YYNGEE. The CDR3 is CASSYQGDRGTDTQYF. Written as DNA, the CDR3 is TGTGCCAGCAGTTACCAGGGGGACAGGGGGACAGATACGCAGTATTTT.

V usage is TRBV19 and J usage is TRBJ1-2; 7 bases are shared with TRBD1. J lost 2 bases, V lost 7 bases, and 10 bases had no gene match. There are 15 residues in the CDR3. The germline CDR1 and CDR2 sequences are LNHDA and SQIVND (reference sequence). CDR3 residues: CASKGQRTLNYGYTF. The CDR3 region has the DNA TGTGCCAGTAAGGGACAGCGAACCTTAAACTATGGCTACACCTTC.

The DNA for the CDR3 is TGTGCCAGCAGCTTAAGCGCGGTCCCCACAGATACGCAGTATTTT. This encodes CASSLSAVPTDTQYF. The chain couples TRBV7-3 to TRBJ2-3; D is ambiguous. CDR3 length: 15 amino acids. The V gene lost 1 base and the J gene lost 2 bases, with 10 bases spanning the gap. The germline gives CDR1 SGHTA, CDR2 FQGTGA.

This chain uses TRBV24-1 with TRBJ2-1; D may be TRBD2 (5 bases). This CDR3 has 16 amino acids. The germline V gene has CDR1 KGHDR and CDR2 SFDVKD. Deletions cut 0 bases from V and 0 bases from J, with 8 bases between. The CDR3 here is CATSDLIAPSYNEQFF. DNA for the CDR3: TGTGCCACCAGTGATTTGATAGCGCCCTCCTACAATGAGCAGTTCTTC.

The gene calls are TRBV6-6 and TRBJ1-2, with unresolved D. The CDR3 loop spans 11 amino acids. Trimming cost V 2 bases and J 7 bases, with 5 bases left between them. The germline V gene encodes CDR1 MNHNY and CDR2 SVGAGI (reference sequence). The CDR3 region is CASSYRVGYTF. The CDR3, as DNA: TGTGCCAGCAGTTACCGGGTTGGCTACACCTTC.

This sequence joins TRBV28 and TRBJ2-3, with a possible D match to TRBD1 (7 bases). There are 16 residues in the CDR3. V lost 4 bases and J lost 4, with 18 bases in between. The germline gives CDR1 MDHEN, CDR2 SYDVKM. CDR3: CASSSLGGGTADTQYF. CDR3 DNA sequence: TGTGCCAGCAGTTCCCTCGGGGGCGGGACAGCAGATACGCAGTATTTT.

The chain joins TRBV12-5 to TRBJ2-7, with D uncertain. The CDR3 length is 13 residues. V shed 0 bases and J shed 5 bases, with 8 bases lying between them. CDR1 LGHNT and CDR2 FRNRAP come from the germline V gene. The CDR3 DNA is TGTGCTAGTGGTTTGGTGAGGAGCAACGAGCAGTACTTC. Its protein is CASGLVRSNEQYF.

The CDR3 is CASSQREMNEQFF. The CDR3 bases are TGTGCCAGCAGCCAACGGGAGATGAATGAGCAGTTCTTC. The chain links TRBV3-1 (or the pseudogene TRBV3-2) to TRBJ2-1; a weak D match, TRBD2 (6 bases). Germline CDR1 is LGHDT and CDR2 is YNNKEL (reference sequence). The CDR3 contains 13 residues. V lost 2 bases and J lost 7, with 9 bases in between.

The chain has TRBV3-1 (or the pseudogene TRBV3-2) and TRBJ1-5; possible D gene TRBD1, 6 bases. CDR1 and CDR2 from the germline V gene are LGHDT and YNNKEL (reference sequence). This CDR3 contains 15 residues. Trimming removed 4 bases at V and 7 bases at J, with 17 bases between. CDR3 loop: CASSPTGSRGQPQHF. Here the CDR3 DNA reads TGTGCCAGCAGCCCTACAGGGAGCCGAGGGCAGCCCCAGCATTTT.

The chain has TRBV2 and TRBJ2-3; a possible D gene is TRBD2 (6 bases). CDR3 length: 14 amino acids. Germline V CDR1 and CDR2: SNHLY, FYNNEI. Trimming took 7 bases from V and 1 from J, leaving 12 bases between them. CDR3 residues: CASILERGTDTQYF. The CDR3 coding sequence is TGTGCCAGCATCCTGGAGCGGGGCACAGATACGCAGTATTTT.